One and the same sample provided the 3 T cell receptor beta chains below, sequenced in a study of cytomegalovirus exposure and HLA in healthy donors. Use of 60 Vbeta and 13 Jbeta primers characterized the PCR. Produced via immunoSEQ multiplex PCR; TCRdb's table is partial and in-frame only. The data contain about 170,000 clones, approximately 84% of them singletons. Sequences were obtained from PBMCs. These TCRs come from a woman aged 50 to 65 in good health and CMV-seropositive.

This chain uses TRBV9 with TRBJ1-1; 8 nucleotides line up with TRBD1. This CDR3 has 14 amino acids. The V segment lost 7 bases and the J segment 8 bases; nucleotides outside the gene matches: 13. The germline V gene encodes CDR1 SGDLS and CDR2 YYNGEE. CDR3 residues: CASAEKARGPEAFF. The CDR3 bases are TGTGCCAGCGCCGAAAAGGCCAGGGGGCCCGAAGCTTTCTTT. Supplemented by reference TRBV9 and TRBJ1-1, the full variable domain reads DSGVTQTPKHLITATGQRVTLRCSPRSGDLSVYWYQQSLDQGLQFLIQYYNGEERAKGNILERFSAQQFPDLHSELNLSSLELGDSALYFCASAEKARGPEAFFGQGTRLTVV.

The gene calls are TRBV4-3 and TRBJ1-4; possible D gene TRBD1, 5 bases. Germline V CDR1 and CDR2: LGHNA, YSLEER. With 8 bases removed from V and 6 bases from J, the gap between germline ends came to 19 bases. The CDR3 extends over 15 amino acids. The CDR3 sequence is CASRTWGGPYEKLFF. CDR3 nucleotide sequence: TGCGCCAGCCGGACTTGGGGGGGACCTTATGAAAAACTGTTTTTT.

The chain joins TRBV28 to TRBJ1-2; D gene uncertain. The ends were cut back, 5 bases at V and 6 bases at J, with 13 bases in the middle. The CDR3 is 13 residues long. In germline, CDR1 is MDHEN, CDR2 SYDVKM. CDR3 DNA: TGTGCCAGCAGTCTCACGGGGAGGGATGGCTACACCTTC. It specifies CASSLTGRDGYTF.